The 15 T cell receptor beta chains reported below all come from one sample, sequenced in a study of shared clonotypes between healthy human individuals. TCRdb keeps only in-frame clones here, not all; method: immunoSEQ multiplex PCR. Of about half a million clones listed, about 72% are singletons. Sequencing was done on a sample of PBMCs. These receptor sequences come from a woman aged 40-49 years in good health. Some clones in this sample may be carry-over from other donors' samples.

This clone was found a few times. V and J are TRBV4-2 and TRBJ2-7; 7 positions agree with TRBD2. The length of the CDR3 is 15 residues. CDR1 and CDR2 from the germline V gene are LGHNA and YNFKEQ. V lost 1 base to trimming and J lost 2 bases; unmatched junction nucleotides: 5. The CDR3 protein is CASSQAASGTYEQYF. The DNA of the CDR3 is TGTGCCAGCAGCCAAGCGGCTAGCGGAACCTACGAGCAGTACTTC.

The chain joins TRBV27 to TRBJ2-1, with 7 bases lining up with TRBD2. Germline lookup yields CDR1 MNHEY and CDR2 SMNVEV (reference sequence). The CDR3 contains 19 residues. V lost 8 bases, J lost 0 bases, and 19 bases stayed unmatched. The CDR3 is CASLRGASGNNSSYNEQFF. In DNA, the CDR3 is TGTGCCAGCCTACGAGGGGCTAGCGGAAATAATAGCTCCTACAATGAGCAGTTCTTC.

This chain joins TRBV4-3 and TRBJ2-3; possibly TRBD1 or TRBD2 for D (5 bases each). There are 17 residues in the CDR3. The germline CDR1 and CDR2 sequences are LGHNA and YSLEER. V was trimmed by 4 bases and J by 0 bases, leaving 17 bases between them. The chain's CDR3 is CASSPALSGHSTDTQYF. The CDR3 coding sequence is TGCGCCAGCAGCCCGGCGTTATCGGGGCACAGCACAGATACGCAGTATTTT.

The chain is built from TRBV5-1 and TRBJ1-2, with TRBD1 matching 9 bases. This CDR3 has 15 residues. Germline CDR1 SGHRS, CDR2 YFSETQ. The trim removed 0 bases at V and 8 bases at J, leaving 8 bases unmatched. For the CDR3, the DNA is TGCGCCAGCAGCTTGGCCTTGGACAGGGGTTTAGGCTACACCTTC. It is translated as CASSLALDRGLGYTF.

The J gene is TRBJ1-2, the V gene TRBV10-3, with D unclear. The CDR3 runs 17 residues. From germline, CDR1 is ENHRY and CDR2 SYGVKD. V was trimmed by 3 bases and J by 1 base, leaving 18 bases between them. Here the CDR3 DNA reads TGTGCCATCAGTGACGGAGCGCTGCTTCGAGTTAACTATGGCTACACCTTC. It translates to CAISDGALLRVNYGYTF.

This chain connects TRBV7-9 to TRBJ2-7; 9 bases map to TRBD1. V lost 1 base to trimming and J lost 3 bases; unmatched junction nucleotides: 4. Germline V gene lookup returns CDR1 SEHNR and CDR2 FQNEAQ (reference sequence). The CDR3 runs to 15 residues. CDR3 sequence: CASSLVGQGIYEQYF. The CDR3 region has the DNA TGTGCCAGCAGCTTAGTGGGACAGGGAATCTACGAGCAGTACTTC.

Written as DNA, the CDR3 is TGTGCCAGCAGGCCGGCCGGAACCTACGAGCAGTACTTC. Encoded protein: CASRPAGTYEQYF. The rearrangement links TRBV7-9 to TRBJ2-7; D is uncertain. V was trimmed by 6 bases and J by 2 bases, leaving 11 bases between them. CDR1 SEHNR and CDR2 FQNEAQ come from the germline V gene (reference sequence). The CDR3 sequence is 13 residues long.

The genes are TRBV4-2 and TRBJ2-1; D is perhaps TRBD2 (5 bases). The CDR3 runs 15 residues. The germline gives CDR1 LGHNA, CDR2 YNFKEQ. V lost 4 bases to trimming and J lost 4 bases, with 14 bases between them. The CDR3 protein is CASSPTREWYNEQFF. The CDR3 nucleotides read TGTGCCAGCAGCCCCACAAGGGAGTGGTACAATGAGCAGTTCTTC.

This sequence joins TRBV27 and TRBJ2-5; D gene unclear. This CDR3 is 12 amino acids long. CDR1 MNHEY and CDR2 SMNVEV come from the germline V gene (reference sequence). V lost 3 bases and J 0 bases, leaving 2 bases between the germline ends. The CDR3: CASSFHQETQYF. The CDR3 DNA sequence: TGTGCCAGCAGTTTCCACCAAGAGACCCAGTACTTC.

V is TRBV28 and J is TRBJ1-3; D unclear. The CDR3 is made up of 15 amino acids. CDR1 and CDR2 (germline): MDHEN, SYDVKM. The germline V and J ends were trimmed by 5 bases and 3 bases, with 14 bases remaining between them. The CDR3 protein is CASSPQLGRGNTIYF. The CDR3 nucleotides read TGTGCCAGCAGTCCTCAACTTGGACGTGGAAACACCATATATTTT.

The table lists this clone with a count of one. This chain connects TRBV6-1 to TRBJ1-2; D remains unclear. CDR1 and CDR2 (germline): MNHNS, SASEGT. The CDR3 runs to 14 residues. Trimming cost V 6 bases and J 4 bases, with 15 bases left between them. CDR3 protein: CASRQVAIIYGYTF. The DNA for the CDR3 is TGTGCCAGCAGACAAGTCGCAATCATCTATGGCTACACCTTC.

This clone was seen more than once but under ten times. The rearrangement uses TRBV5-1 and TRBJ2-3; D not certain. Germline V gene data show CDR1 as SGHRS and CDR2 as YFSETQ. The V gene lost 3 bases and the J gene lost 2 bases, with 7 bases spanning the gap. The length of the CDR3 is 13 residues. Here the CDR3 reads CASSSDFTDTQYF. CDR3 nucleotide sequence: TGCGCCAGCAGCTCCGACTTCACAGATACGCAGTATTTT.

J is TRBJ2-1 and V is TRBV5-1, with D perhaps TRBD2 (6 bases). The CDR3 has 16 residues. CDR1 and CDR2 from the germline V gene are SGHRS and YFSETQ. Trimming stripped 3 bases from V and 7 bases from J, with 20 bases between. CDR3: CASSSETFSTRNEQFF. CDR3 DNA sequence: TGCGCCAGCAGCTCCGAGACCTTCTCGACTAGGAATGAGCAGTTCTTC.

V is TRBV30 and J is TRBJ2-7, with D perhaps assigned TRBD1 or TRBD2 (7 bases each). The CDR3 runs 14 residues. CDR1 and CDR2 from the germline V gene are GTSNPN and SVGIG (reference sequence). The germline V and J ends were trimmed by 2 bases and 5 bases, with 16 bases remaining between them. The CDR3 DNA sequence: TGTGCCTGGAGTAGGGGGGGACAGCACGACGAGCAGTACTTC. Its protein product is CAWSRGGQHDEQYF.

The chain joins TRBV7-2 to TRBJ1-2; D is uncertain. V was cut by 2 bases and J by 6 bases, with 4 bases left in between. This CDR3 is built from 11 residues. Germline assignment: CDR1 SGHTA and CDR2 FQGNSA. The CDR3 nucleotides are TGTGCCAGCAGCTTAAGCCATGGCTACACCTTC. Its protein is CASSLSHGYTF.